Sequencing of this TCR beta chain was carried out in a study of blood T cell repertoires in COVID-19. On the study more broadly: Samples came from the United States, Italy and Spain, spanning acute and convalescent COVID-19. Sources were T cells, B-cell-depleted T cells, or PBMCs; the material itself was cDNA or gDNA.

In regard to this clone: At one end, the junction sequence differs from germline, possibly due to a read error.

The CDR3 consists of 15 residues. Germline V gives CDR1 MGHRA, CDR2 YSYEKL. Authors' processing steps: Researchers report that nucleated cell counts were estimated from reference gene primer amplification. Produced via immunoSEQ multiplex PCR; TCRdb's table is partial and in-frame only. V and J calls plus clone size are reproduced from that table; the DNA served to infer D and trimming. The sample consists of about 330,000 clones, 88% of them appearing once. Sample: peripheral blood. The chain is built from TRBV4-1 and TRBJ2-7; D not resolved. This receptor was taken from a woman aged 45-65 years with active or convalescent COVID-19. In DNA form, the CDR3 reads TGCGCCAGCAGCCAAGCCCCTAACCCCTCCAACGAGCAGTACTTC. Amino acid sequence: CASSQAPNPSNEQYF.